The next 9 T cell receptor beta chains were all read from a single sample in a study of shared clonotypes between healthy human individuals. Profiled with immunoSEQ multiplex PCR; TCRdb holds only in-frame clones, not every one. In the table there are around 500,000 clones, roughly 85% of which are singletons. Material for sequencing was PBMCs. Every receptor here comes from a woman between 40 and 50 years old in good health. Some clones in this sample may be carry-over from other donors' samples.

V gene TRBV7-3 combines with J gene TRBJ2-3, with unresolved D. This CDR3 has 13 residues. Germline-derived CDR1 and CDR2 are SGHTA and FQGTGA. V was shortened by 5 bases and J by 2 bases, with 8 bases between the two germline ends. The CDR3 DNA follows: TGTGCCAGCAGCCCGGGTCCCACAGATACGCAGTATTTT. It is translated as CASSPGPTDTQYF.

The chain carries TRBV30 and TRBJ2-7; the match to TRBD1 covers 10 bases. The CDR3 length is 14 residues. V dropped 4 bases and J dropped 3; count of bases not matched to a gene: 6. The V gene's germline CDR1 is GTSNPN and CDR2 SVGIG (reference sequence). The CDR3 loop is CAWKRGTGDYEQYF. CDR3 sequence (DNA): TGTGCCTGGAAGAGGGGGACAGGGGACTACGAGCAGTACTTC.

The CDR3 sequence is CASSARQGSSAFF. CDR3 DNA: TGTGCCAGCAGCGCCCGACAGGGATCATCGGCTTTCTTT. The rearrangement links TRBV27 to TRBJ1-1; 7 nucleotides agree with TRBD1. Germline-derived CDR1 and CDR2 are MNHEY and SMNVEV (reference sequence). J was trimmed by 11 bases and V by 6 bases; bases with no gene match: 12. The CDR3 has 13 amino acids.

This clone was seen a handful of times. This rearrangement joins TRBV27 to TRBJ1-1; no definite D call. This CDR3 region has 14 residues. Germline V lookup: CDR1 MNHEY, CDR2 SMNVEV (reference sequence). Trimming removed 5 bases at V and 5 bases at J, with 15 bases between. The CDR3 here is CASSPIPRGTEAFF. CDR3 in DNA: TGTGCCAGCAGTCCTATACCCCGGGGTACTGAAGCTTTCTTT.

The chain links TRBV30 to TRBJ2-3, with TRBD2 matching 15 bases. With 4 bases clipped from V and 5 bases from J, the junction kept 10 bases outside the gene matches. CDR1 is GTSNPN and CDR2 is SVGIG in the germline V gene (reference sequence). The CDR3 consists of 17 residues. The chain's CDR3 is CAWTSGTSGRHGDTQYF. The CDR3 DNA follows: TGTGCCTGGACCTCCGGGACTAGCGGGAGGCATGGAGATACGCAGTATTTT.

This sequence joins TRBV7-2 and TRBJ2-2, with unresolved D. The CDR3 runs 11 residues. Germline loops: CDR1 SGHTA, CDR2 FQGNSA. Trimming left V 5 bases short and J 8 bases short, with 6 bases between. This CDR3 reads CASSVMGELFF. DNA for the CDR3: TGTGCCAGCAGCGTGATGGGGGAGCTGTTTTTT.

The chain combines TRBV7-9 with TRBJ1-1; maybe TRBD1 (6 bases). V shed 5 bases and J shed 5 bases, with 15 bases lying between them. The CDR3 length is 14 residues. Germline CDR1 SEHNR, CDR2 FQNEAQ (reference sequence). The DNA of the CDR3 is TGTGCCAGCAGCGCTCAGGGGAGTGGGACTGAAGCTTTCTTT. Translated, it gives CASSAQGSGTEAFF.

The chain employs TRBV7-8 and TRBJ2-7, with TRBD2 as a possible D gene (6 bases). Germline V gene lookup returns CDR1 SGHVS and CDR2 FQNEAQ. The V gene lost 3 bases and the J gene lost 2 bases, with 11 bases spanning the gap. This CDR3 is 14 amino acids long. The CDR3 loop reads CASSFEGLTYEQYF. CDR3 DNA sequence: TGTGCCAGCAGCTTTGAGGGACTTACCTACGAGCAGTACTTC.

This clone was counted a few times. V is TRBV5-4 and J is TRBJ1-1, with 7 positions matching TRBD1. CDR1 and CDR2 (germline): SGHNT, YYREEE (reference sequence). The trim removed 1 base at V and 4 bases at J, leaving 4 bases unmatched. CDR3 length: 14 residues. CDR3 sequence: CASSLRRGRTEAFF. Written as DNA, the CDR3 is TGTGCCAGCAGCTTGCGGAGGGGGCGCACTGAAGCTTTCTTT.